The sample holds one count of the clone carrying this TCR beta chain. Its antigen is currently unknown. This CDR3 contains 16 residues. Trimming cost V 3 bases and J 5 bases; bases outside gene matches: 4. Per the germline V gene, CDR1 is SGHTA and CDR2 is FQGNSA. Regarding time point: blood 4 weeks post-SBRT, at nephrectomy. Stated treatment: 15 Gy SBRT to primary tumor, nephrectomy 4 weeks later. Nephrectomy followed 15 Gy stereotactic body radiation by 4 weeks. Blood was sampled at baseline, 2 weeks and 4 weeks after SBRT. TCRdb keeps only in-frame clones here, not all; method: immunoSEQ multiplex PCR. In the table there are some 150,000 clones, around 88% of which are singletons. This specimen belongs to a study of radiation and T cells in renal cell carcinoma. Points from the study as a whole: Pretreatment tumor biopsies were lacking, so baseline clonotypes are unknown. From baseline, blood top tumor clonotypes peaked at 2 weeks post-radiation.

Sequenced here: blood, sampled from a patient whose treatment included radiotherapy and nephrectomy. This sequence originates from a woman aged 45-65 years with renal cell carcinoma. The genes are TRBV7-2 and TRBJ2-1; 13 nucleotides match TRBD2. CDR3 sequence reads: CASSFLGTSGNNEQFF. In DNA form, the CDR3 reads TGTGCCAGCAGCTTCCTAGGGACTAGCGGGAACAATGAGCAGTTCTTC.